These 32 T cell receptor beta chains originate from one sample sequenced in a study of T cell responses to AZD1222 COVID-19 vaccine. Profiled with immunoSEQ multiplex PCR; TCRdb holds only in-frame clones, not every one. The repertoire consists of roughly 250,000 clones, with over 85% occurring once and the leading ten covering 0.55%. Here the sequenced sample was peripheral blood, taken on day 0 of AZD1222 vaccination. The origin of the receptors is an adult in good health.

The chain uses TRBV5-6 and TRBJ2-3, with 10 bases matching TRBD2. The V and J ends lost 4 bases and 6 bases, in that order; junction bases with no gene match: 5. The CDR3 contains 14 residues. The germline V gene has CDR1 SGHDT and CDR2 YYEEEE. For the CDR3, the DNA is TGTGCCAGCAGCCATGGGACTAGCGCGGATACGCAGTATTTT. Translation gives CASSHGTSADTQYF.

The chain employs TRBV4-1 and TRBJ1-2; 8 bases are a match to TRBD1. Germline CDR1 reads MGHRA; CDR2 reads YSYEKL. The V segment lost 4 bases and the J segment 4 bases; nucleotides outside the gene matches: 5. The length of the CDR3 is 14 residues. CDR3 sequence (DNA): TGCGCCAGCAGCCCGGCAGGGGGCACCTATGGCTACACCTTC. Translating it yields CASSPAGGTYGYTF.

The V call is TRBV9, the J call TRBJ2-5, with D possibly matching TRBD1 (5 bases). CDR1 is SGDLS and CDR2 is YYNGEE in the germline V gene. V shed 0 bases and J shed 2 bases, with 8 bases lying between them. CDR3 length: 14 residues. This CDR3 is CASSVGQSQETQYF. The CDR3 DNA reads TGTGCCAGCAGCGTAGGACAGTCACAAGAGACCCAGTACTTC.

V and J are TRBV21-1 and TRBJ1-2. TRBV21-1 is annotated as a pseudogene. This CDR3 is 17 amino acids long. CDR3 DNA sequence: TGTGCCAGCAGCAAGAGATCGGGAATCGGGACCTCTTATGGCTACACCTTC. Amino acids: CASSKRSGIGTSYGYTF.

The chain couples TRBV7-8 to TRBJ2-7; 7 bases match TRBD2. The CDR3 contains 15 residues. Germline V gene lookup returns CDR1 SGHVS and CDR2 FQNEAQ. V lost 5 bases to trimming and J lost 2 bases; unmatched junction nucleotides: 9. The DNA of the CDR3 is TGTGCCAGCAGCCTGCGGGAGAGAGGCACCTACGAGCAGTACTTC. Translated, it gives CASSLRERGTYEQYF.

This clone is a singleton in its sample. The J gene is TRBJ2-3, the V gene TRBV2; D might be TRBD2 (5 bases). This CDR3 comprises 16 residues. V shed 4 bases and J shed 2 bases, with 16 bases lying between them. CDR1 and CDR2 from the germline V gene are SNHLY and FYNNEI. The CDR3 protein is CASSALGSASTDTQYF. The DNA for the CDR3 is TGTGCCAGCAGTGCCCTTGGTAGCGCTTCCACAGATACGCAGTATTTT.

This clone occurred once. The same CDR3 arises from other DNA sequences in this sample as well. The chain couples TRBV24-1 to TRBJ1-5; 10 bases line up with TRBD1. The CDR3 sequence is 15 residues long. Germline V gene data show CDR1 as KGHDR and CDR2 as SFDVKD. With 3 bases clipped from V and 4 bases from J, the junction kept 2 bases outside the gene matches. The CDR3 here is CATSDPGQGNQPQHF. In nucleotides, the CDR3 is TGTGCCACCAGTGATCCGGGACAGGGGAATCAGCCCCAGCATTTT.

This chain links TRBV5-1 with TRBJ1-1; D is unresolved. Germline V gene sequence: CDR1 SGHRS, CDR2 YFSETQ. The V end lost 6 bases, the J end lost 4 bases, and 16 bases lay between the germline ends. The CDR3 has 14 amino acids. In DNA, the CDR3 is TGCGCCAGCACCGATGAACTTTATAGCACTGAAGCTTTCTTT. This encodes CASTDELYSTEAFF.

CDR3 loop: CASSPFVGSNQPQHF. CDR3 nucleotides: TGCGCCAGCAGCCCGTTTGTAGGGAGCAATCAGCCCCAGCATTTT. The V gene is TRBV4-1, the J gene TRBJ1-5; D gene ambiguous. CDR3 length: 15 amino acids. Trimming shortened V by 4 bases and J by 1 base, and 11 bases separated the two germline ends. The V gene's germline CDR1 is MGHRA and CDR2 YSYEKL.

J is TRBJ2-3 and V is TRBV20-1; D is unresolved. V lost 3 bases and J lost 7, with 8 bases in between. Germline V gives CDR1 DFQATT, CDR2 SNEGSKA (reference sequence). CDR3 length: 11 residues. The CDR3 DNA reads TGCAGTGCTAGCGCCCCCCATACGCAGTATTTT. It encodes CSASAPHTQYF.

V is TRBV5-3 and J is TRBJ2-7, with a tentative D call TRBD1 (6 bases). TRBV5-3 is an ORF for which the function is uncertain. The V gene lost 1 base and the J gene lost 0 bases, with 17 bases spanning the gap. The CDR3 has 17 residues. CDR3 DNA sequence: TGTGCCAGAAGCTTGATCCCCCGGGACAAGTGCTCCTACGAGCAGTACTTC. Translation gives CARSLIPRDKCSYEQYF.

The chain uses TRBV30 and TRBJ1-1; D not resolved. In germline, CDR1 is GTSNPN, CDR2 SVGIG (reference sequence). V gave up 5 bases and J gave up 0 bases, with 13 bases separating them. This CDR3 is 14 amino acids long. The CDR3 DNA reads TGTGCCTGGTCCCGGTCGTCTCTGAACACTGAAGCTTTCTTT. Its translation: CAWSRSSLNTEAFF.

V and J are TRBV19 and TRBJ1-5; TRBD1 is a possible D gene (5 bases). Trimming pared 9 bases from V and 4 bases from J, leaving 10 bases between. The CDR3 is 12 amino acids. Germline V lookup: CDR1 LNHDA, CDR2 SQIVND (reference sequence). CDR3 residues: CARRGENQPQHF. CDR3 DNA: TGTGCCAGGAGGGGAGAAAATCAGCCCCAGCATTTT.

V and J are TRBV10-3 and TRBJ2-1, with 12 bases lining up with TRBD2. The germline CDR1 and CDR2 sequences are ENHRY and SYGVKD. J gave up 1 base and V 5 bases, and 3 bases lay outside the gene matches. CDR3 length: 16 amino acids. Here the CDR3 DNA reads TGTGCCATCAGTTGGACTAGCGGGGCATCCTACAATGAGCAGTTCTTC. As protein: CAISWTSGASYNEQFF.

This sequence joins TRBV6-5 and TRBJ1-2; D is unresolved. The CDR3 is 11 residues long. V shed 6 bases and J shed 4 bases, with 6 bases lying between them. CDR1 is MNHEY and CDR2 is SVGAGI in the germline V gene. In DNA, the CDR3 is TGTGCCAGCAGGGTGGGCTATGGCTACACCTTC. Its translation: CASRVGYGYTF.

This rearrangement joins TRBV19 to TRBJ1-5, with TRBD1 as a possible D gene (5 bases). The length of the CDR3 is 14 residues. Trimming removed 3 bases at V and 6 bases at J, with 12 bases between. CDR1 LNHDA and CDR2 SQIVND come from the germline V gene (reference sequence). The CDR3 DNA follows: TGTGCCAGTAGTATCTACCAGGGCAGTCAGCCCCAGCATTTT. This gives the protein CASSIYQGSQPQHF.

The chain employs TRBV27 and TRBJ1-1; 8 bases match TRBD1. The junction had 7 bases not matched to a gene; V was cut back by 5 bases and J by 5 bases. The length of the CDR3 is 14 residues. The germline V gene has CDR1 MNHEY and CDR2 SMNVEV (reference sequence). CDR3 protein: CASSPRRGLTEAFF. The CDR3 nucleotides are TGTGCCAGCAGTCCACGCAGGGGGCTTACTGAAGCTTTCTTT.

DNA for the CDR3: TGTGCCAGCAGTGAAGAACAAATCTATGGCTACACCTTC. As protein: CASSEEQIYGYTF. V is TRBV2 and J is TRBJ1-2; no clear D gene. Per germline, CDR1 SNHLY and CDR2 FYNNEI. CDR3 length: 13 amino acids. V lost 1 base to trimming and J lost 4 bases, with 7 bases between them.

CDR3 nucleotides: TGTGCCAGTAGTGAGGCCGGGACAGGCGTCTATGGCTACACCTTC. It translates to CASSEAGTGVYGYTF. J is TRBJ1-2 and V is TRBV19; 8 bases line up with TRBD1. CDR1 is LNHDA and CDR2 is SQIVND in the germline V gene (reference sequence). V lost 5 bases and J lost 4; bases outside the gene matches: 9. The CDR3 totals 15 residues.

The rearrangement joins TRBV7-2 to TRBJ1-3; no definite D call. V shed 1 base and J shed 0 bases, with 4 bases lying between them. The length of the CDR3 is 14 residues. CDR1 is SGHTA, CDR2 FQGNSA, per germline. DNA of the CDR3: TGTGCCAGCAGCTTAGTGGCCTCTGGAAACACCATATATTTT. Translated, it gives CASSLVASGNTIYF.

V and J are TRBV5-4 and TRBJ2-7; D may be TRBD1 (5 bases). Germline values: CDR1 SGHNT, CDR2 YYREEE (reference sequence). Trimming left V 7 bases short and J 5 bases short, with 16 bases between. The CDR3 is 13 residues long. The CDR3 sequence: CASAQAPPDEQYF. The CDR3 DNA reads TGTGCCAGCGCACAGGCGCCCCCAGACGAGCAGTACTTC.

V and J are TRBV3-1 (or the pseudogene TRBV3-2) and TRBJ1-5; D might be TRBD1 (5 bases). The germline V gene has CDR1 LGHDT and CDR2 YNNKEL (reference sequence). The V and J ends lost 4 bases and 2 bases respectively, with 12 bases between them. The CDR3 is 15 amino acids. This chain's CDR3 is CASSPYRKGNQPQHF. CDR3 DNA: TGTGCCAGCAGCCCATACAGGAAAGGCAATCAGCCCCAGCATTTT.

This clone appeared a single time. J is TRBJ2-5 and V is TRBV28; D may be TRBD2 (6 bases). Germline loops: CDR1 MDHEN, CDR2 SYDVKM. This CDR3 region has 14 residues. V shed 10 bases and J shed 4 bases, with 19 bases lying between them. The CDR3 sequence is CATGGGSGLETQYF. CDR3 sequence (DNA): TGTGCCACGGGTGGGGGGAGCGGGTTAGAGACCCAGTACTTC.

J is TRBJ1-3 and V is TRBV11-3, with TRBD1 matching over 10 bases. J gave up 0 bases and V 3 bases, and 8 bases lay outside the gene matches. This CDR3 contains 18 residues. Germline V gives CDR1 SGHNT, CDR2 YENEEA. The CDR3 DNA is TGTGCCAGCAGCTTTCGACAGGGGGCAGTCTCCTCTGGAAACACCATATATTTT. Amino acids: CASSFRQGAVSSGNTIYF.

This chain joins TRBV28 and TRBJ1-1; 9 bases line up with TRBD1. Germline V gene lookup returns CDR1 MDHEN and CDR2 SYDVKM. The V and J ends lost 8 bases and 1 base, in that order; junction bases with no gene match: 8. There are 15 residues in the CDR3. Written as DNA, the CDR3 is TGTGCCAGCTGGGGACAGGGACTGGGGAACACTGAAGCTTTCTTT. It codes for CASWGQGLGNTEAFF.

The rearrangement joins TRBV24-1 to TRBJ2-7, with 11 nucleotides matching TRBD2. Losses at the gene ends were 4 bases for V and 5 bases for J; bases not matched to a gene: 12. Looked up from germline, CDR1 is KGHDR and CDR2 is SFDVKD. The CDR3 sequence is 17 residues long. For the CDR3, the DNA is TGTGCCACCAGTGACCCCCTAAAACTAGCGGGAGAAGACGAGCAGTACTTC. It translates to CATSDPLKLAGEDEQYF.

The chain uses TRBV5-1 and TRBJ1-1; D may be TRBD1 (5 bases). CDR3 length: 13 residues. Germline V gene data show CDR1 as SGHRS and CDR2 as YFSETQ. The V and J ends lost 3 bases and 1 base respectively, with 7 bases between them. The CDR3 reads CASSSGQNTEAFF. For the CDR3, the DNA is TGCGCCAGCAGCTCCGGACAGAACACTGAAGCTTTCTTT.

The chain links TRBV28 to TRBJ2-1; 9 bases are shared with TRBD1. The CDR3 sequence is 15 residues long. Germline CDR1 MDHEN, CDR2 SYDVKM. With 1 base clipped from V and 7 bases from J, the junction kept 5 bases outside the gene matches. DNA for the CDR3: TGTGCCAGCAGTTTATACGGACAGGGGCGAAATGAGCAGTTCTTC. Encoded protein: CASSLYGQGRNEQFF.

This chain joins TRBV19 and TRBJ1-5; possible D gene TRBD1, 6 bases. CDR3 size: 15 residues. Deletions cut 6 bases from V and 4 bases from J, with 16 bases between. Germline V CDR1 and CDR2: LNHDA, SQIVND (reference sequence). CDR3 loop: CASRVSGTTNQPQHF. The DNA of the CDR3 is TGTGCCAGTAGGGTCTCTGGGACAACTAATCAGCCCCAGCATTTT.

A single count supports this clone. The CDR3 spells CATRETGGSTIYF. In nucleotides, the CDR3 is TGTGCCACCAGGGAAACAGGGGGTAGCACCATATATTTT. The rearrangement joins TRBV24-1 to TRBJ1-3, with 8 bases fitting TRBD1. V trimming: 7 bases; J trimming: 9 bases; junction bases outside the gene matches: 7. Germline loops: CDR1 KGHDR, CDR2 SFDVKD. The CDR3 consists of 13 residues.

V gene TRBV4-2 combines with J gene TRBJ2-1, with D unresolved. V lost 0 bases and J 7 bases, leaving 7 bases between the germline ends. Germline V gives CDR1 LGHNA, CDR2 YNFKEQ. The CDR3 spans 13 residues. The CDR3 coding sequence is TGTGCCAGCAGCCAAGATCAGCCTAATGAGCAGTTCTTC. Protein: CASSQDQPNEQFF.

The chain uses TRBV12-3 or TRBV12-4 and TRBJ2-7; perhaps TRBD1 as D (5 bases). This CDR3 comprises 13 residues. V was cut by 5 bases and J by 6 bases, with 14 bases left in between. The DNA of the CDR3 is TGTGCCAGCAGTCCCAGGGTAGGGGTCGAGCAGTACTTC. Its translation: CASSPRVGVEQYF.